The entry below describes one T cell receptor (beta chain). The data were taken from a study of cytomegalovirus exposure and HLA in healthy donors. Assay: immunoSEQ multiplex PCR; the TCRdb copy retains only in-frame clones and omits some. The top ten clones hold roughly 1.5% of a sample with under 75,000 clones, approximately 97% of them seen once. The sequenced sample consisted of PBMCs. This receptor was obtained from a woman younger than 35 in good health and CMV-seropositive.

CDR3 coding DNA: TGTGCCAGCAGTTACGGGGGAGGGGTCTACGAGCAGTACTTC. Amino acids: CASSYGGGVYEQYF. The gene calls are TRBV6-5 and TRBJ2-7, with TRBD2 identical over 7 bases. The CDR3 totals 14 residues. The V and J ends lost 2 bases and 3 bases, in that order; junction bases with no gene match: 4. Germline V gene sequence: CDR1 MNHEY, CDR2 SVGAGI.